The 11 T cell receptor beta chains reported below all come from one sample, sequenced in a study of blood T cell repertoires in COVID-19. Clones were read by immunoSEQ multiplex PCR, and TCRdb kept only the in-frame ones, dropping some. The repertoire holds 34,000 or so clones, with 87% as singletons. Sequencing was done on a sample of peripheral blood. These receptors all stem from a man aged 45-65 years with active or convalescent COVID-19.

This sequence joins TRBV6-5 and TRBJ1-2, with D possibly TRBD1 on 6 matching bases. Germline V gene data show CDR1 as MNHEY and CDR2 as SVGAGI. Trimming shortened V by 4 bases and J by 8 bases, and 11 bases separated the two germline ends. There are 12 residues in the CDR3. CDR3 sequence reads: CASSWGGYGYTF. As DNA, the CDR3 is TGTGCCAGCAGTTGGGGGGGCTACGGCTACACCTTC.

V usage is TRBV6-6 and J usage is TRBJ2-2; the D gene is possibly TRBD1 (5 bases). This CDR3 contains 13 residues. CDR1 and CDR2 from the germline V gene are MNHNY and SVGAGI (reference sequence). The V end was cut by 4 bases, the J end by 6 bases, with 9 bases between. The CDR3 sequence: CASSSQGPGELFF. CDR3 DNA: TGTGCCAGCAGTTCCCAGGGCCCCGGGGAGCTGTTTTTT.

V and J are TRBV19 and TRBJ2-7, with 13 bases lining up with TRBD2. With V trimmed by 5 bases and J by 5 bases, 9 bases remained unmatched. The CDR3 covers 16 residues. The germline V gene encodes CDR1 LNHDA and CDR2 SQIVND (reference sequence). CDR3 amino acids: CASSLTSGRAWHEQYF. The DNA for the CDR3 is TGTGCCAGTAGTCTTACTAGCGGGAGGGCCTGGCACGAGCAGTACTTC. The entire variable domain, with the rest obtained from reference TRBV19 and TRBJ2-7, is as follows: DGGITQSPKYLFRKEGQNVTLSCEQNLNHDAMYWYRQDPGQGLRLIYYSQIVNDFQKGDIAEGYSVSREKKESFPLTVTSAQKNPTAFYLCASSLTSGRAWHEQYFGPGTRLTVT.

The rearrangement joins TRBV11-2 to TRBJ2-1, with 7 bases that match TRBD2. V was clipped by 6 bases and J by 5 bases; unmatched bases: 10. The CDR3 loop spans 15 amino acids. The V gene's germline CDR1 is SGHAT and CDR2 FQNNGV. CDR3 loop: CASRVAGRKDNEQFF. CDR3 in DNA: TGTGCCAGCAGGGTAGCGGGCAGGAAGGACAATGAGCAGTTCTTC.

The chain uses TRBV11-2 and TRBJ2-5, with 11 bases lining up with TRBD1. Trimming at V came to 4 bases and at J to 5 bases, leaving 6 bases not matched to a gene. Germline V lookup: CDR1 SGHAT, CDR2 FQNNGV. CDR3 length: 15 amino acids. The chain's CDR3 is CASSSGQGAWETQYF. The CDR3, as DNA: TGTGCCAGCAGCTCCGGACAGGGGGCATGGGAGACCCAGTACTTC.

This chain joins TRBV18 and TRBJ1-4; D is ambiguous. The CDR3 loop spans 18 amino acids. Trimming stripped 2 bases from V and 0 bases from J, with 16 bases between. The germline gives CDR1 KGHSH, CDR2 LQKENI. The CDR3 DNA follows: TGTGCCAGCTCACCAATTGGTGGCGGTTTGGCAACTAATGAAAAACTGTTTTTT. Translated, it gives CASSPIGGGLATNEKLFF.

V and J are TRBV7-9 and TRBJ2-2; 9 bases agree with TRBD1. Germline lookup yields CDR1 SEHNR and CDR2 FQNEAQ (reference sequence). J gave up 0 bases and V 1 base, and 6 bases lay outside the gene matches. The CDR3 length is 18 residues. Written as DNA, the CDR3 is TGTGCCAGCAGCTTAGGCCAGGGACAGGGAGCGAACACCGGGGAGCTGTTTTTT. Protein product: CASSLGQGQGANTGELFF.

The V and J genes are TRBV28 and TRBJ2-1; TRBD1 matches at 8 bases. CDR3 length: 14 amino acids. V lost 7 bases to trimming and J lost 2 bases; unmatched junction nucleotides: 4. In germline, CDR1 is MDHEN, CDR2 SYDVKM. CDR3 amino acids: CASNTGGTYNEQFF. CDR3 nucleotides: TGTGCCAGCAACACAGGGGGTACCTACAATGAGCAGTTCTTC.

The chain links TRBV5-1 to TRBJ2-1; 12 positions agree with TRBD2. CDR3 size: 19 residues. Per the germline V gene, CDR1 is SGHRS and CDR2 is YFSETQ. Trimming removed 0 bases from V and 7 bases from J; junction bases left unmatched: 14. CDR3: CASSLAPGLAGPWLNEQFF. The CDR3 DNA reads TGCGCCAGCAGCTTGGCTCCGGGACTAGCGGGCCCCTGGCTTAATGAGCAGTTCTTC.

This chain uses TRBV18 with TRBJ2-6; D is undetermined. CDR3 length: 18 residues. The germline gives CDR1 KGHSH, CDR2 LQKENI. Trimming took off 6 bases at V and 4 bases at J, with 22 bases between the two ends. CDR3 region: CASSPVLEYDGGANVLTF. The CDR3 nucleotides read TGTGCCAGCTCCCCGGTGCTAGAGTATGACGGAGGGGCCAACGTCCTGACTTTC.

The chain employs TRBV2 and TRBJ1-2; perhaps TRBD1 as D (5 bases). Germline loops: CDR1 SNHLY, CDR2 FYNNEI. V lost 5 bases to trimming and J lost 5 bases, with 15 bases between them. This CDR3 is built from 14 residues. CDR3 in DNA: TGTGCCAGCAGTAAAACTCAGACAGAATATGGCTACACCTTC. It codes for CASSKTQTEYGYTF.